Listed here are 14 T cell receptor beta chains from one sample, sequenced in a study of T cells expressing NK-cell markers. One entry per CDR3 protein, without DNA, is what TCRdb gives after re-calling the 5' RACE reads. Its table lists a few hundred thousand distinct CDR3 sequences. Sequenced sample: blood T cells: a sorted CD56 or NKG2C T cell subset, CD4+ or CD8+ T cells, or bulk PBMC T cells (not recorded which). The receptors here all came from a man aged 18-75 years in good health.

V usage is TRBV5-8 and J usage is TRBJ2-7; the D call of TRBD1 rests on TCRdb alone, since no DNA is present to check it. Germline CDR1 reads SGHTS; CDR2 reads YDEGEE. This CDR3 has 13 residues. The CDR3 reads CASRAGPPYEQYF.

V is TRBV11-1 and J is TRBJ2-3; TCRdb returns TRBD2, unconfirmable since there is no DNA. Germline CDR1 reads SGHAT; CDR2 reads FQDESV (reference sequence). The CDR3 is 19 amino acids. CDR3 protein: CASSFRTTSALKSTDTQYF. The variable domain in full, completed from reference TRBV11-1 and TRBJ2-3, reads EAEVAQSPRYKITEKSQAVAFWCDPISGHATLYWYRQILGQGPELLVQFQDESVVDDSQLPKDRFSAERLKGVDSTLKIQPAELGDSAMYLCASSFRTTSALKSTDTQYFGPGTRLTVL.

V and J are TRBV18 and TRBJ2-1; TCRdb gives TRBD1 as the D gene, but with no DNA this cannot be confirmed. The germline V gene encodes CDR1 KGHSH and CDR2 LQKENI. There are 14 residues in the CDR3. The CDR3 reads CASSHQGGQKEQFF.

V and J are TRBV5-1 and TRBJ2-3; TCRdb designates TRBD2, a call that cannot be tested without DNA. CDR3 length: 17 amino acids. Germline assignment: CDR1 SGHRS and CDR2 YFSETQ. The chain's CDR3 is CASSRGIGLARSDTQYF.

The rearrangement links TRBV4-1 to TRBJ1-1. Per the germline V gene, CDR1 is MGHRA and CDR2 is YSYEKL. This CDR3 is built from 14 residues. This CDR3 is CASSQQSRATEAFF.

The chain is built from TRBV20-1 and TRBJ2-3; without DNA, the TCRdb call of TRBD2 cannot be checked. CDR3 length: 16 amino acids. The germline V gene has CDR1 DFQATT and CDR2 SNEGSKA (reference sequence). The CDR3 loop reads CSARAVGLGGTDTQYF.

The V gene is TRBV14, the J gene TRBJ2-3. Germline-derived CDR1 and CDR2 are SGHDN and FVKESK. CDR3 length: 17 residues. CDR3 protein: CASSQVWKDRGRDTQYF.

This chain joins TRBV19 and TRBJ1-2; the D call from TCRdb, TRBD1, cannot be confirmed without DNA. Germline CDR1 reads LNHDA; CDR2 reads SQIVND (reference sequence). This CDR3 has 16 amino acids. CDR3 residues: CASSTPSWQGGNGYTF. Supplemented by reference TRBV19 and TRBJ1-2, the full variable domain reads DGGITQSPKYLFRKEGQNVTLSCEQNLNHDAMYWYRQDPGQGLRLIYYSQIVNDFQKGDIAEGYSVSREKKESFPLTVTSAQKNPTAFYLCASSTPSWQGGNGYTFGSGTRLTVV.

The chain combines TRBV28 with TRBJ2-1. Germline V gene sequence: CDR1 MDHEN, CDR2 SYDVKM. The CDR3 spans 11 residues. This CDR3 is CASRSGYEQFF. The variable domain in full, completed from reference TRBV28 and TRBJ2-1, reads DVKVTQSSRYLVKRTGEKVFLECVQDMDHENMFWYRQDPGLGLRLIYFSYDVKMKEKGDIPEGYSVSREKKERFSLILESASTNQTSMYLCASRSGYEQFFGPGTRLTVL.

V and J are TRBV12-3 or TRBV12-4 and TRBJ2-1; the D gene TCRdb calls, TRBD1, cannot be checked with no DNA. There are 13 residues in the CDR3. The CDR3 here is CASSYQLGVGQFF.

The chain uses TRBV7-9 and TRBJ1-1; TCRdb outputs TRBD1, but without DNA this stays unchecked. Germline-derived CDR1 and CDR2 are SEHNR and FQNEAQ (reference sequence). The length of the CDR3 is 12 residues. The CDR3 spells CASSRGTGEAFF.

CDR3: CASSLWAGAPERTDTQYF. V gene TRBV11-1 combines with J gene TRBJ2-3; the D call from TCRdb, TRBD1, cannot be confirmed without DNA. The germline gives CDR1 SGHAT, CDR2 FQDESV (reference sequence). The CDR3 spans 18 residues.

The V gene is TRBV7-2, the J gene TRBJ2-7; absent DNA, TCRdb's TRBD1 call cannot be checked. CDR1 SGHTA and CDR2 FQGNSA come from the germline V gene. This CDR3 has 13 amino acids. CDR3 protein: CASNYQGTYEQYF.

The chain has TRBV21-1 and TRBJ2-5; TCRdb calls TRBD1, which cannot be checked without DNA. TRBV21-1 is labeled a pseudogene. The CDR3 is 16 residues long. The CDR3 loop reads CASSNTGGIGQETQYF.